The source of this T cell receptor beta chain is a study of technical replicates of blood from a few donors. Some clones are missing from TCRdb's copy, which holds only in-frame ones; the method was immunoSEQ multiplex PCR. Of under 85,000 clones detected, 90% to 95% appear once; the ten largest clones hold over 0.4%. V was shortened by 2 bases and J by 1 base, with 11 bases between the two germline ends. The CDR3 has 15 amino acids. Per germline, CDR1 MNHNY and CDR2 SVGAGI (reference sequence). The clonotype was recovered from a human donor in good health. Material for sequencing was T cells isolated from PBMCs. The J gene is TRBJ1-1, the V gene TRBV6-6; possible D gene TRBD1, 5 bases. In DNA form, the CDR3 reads TGTGCCAGCAGTTACCCCGCAGGGAAGAACACTGAAGCTTTCTTT. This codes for CASSYPAGKNTEAFF.